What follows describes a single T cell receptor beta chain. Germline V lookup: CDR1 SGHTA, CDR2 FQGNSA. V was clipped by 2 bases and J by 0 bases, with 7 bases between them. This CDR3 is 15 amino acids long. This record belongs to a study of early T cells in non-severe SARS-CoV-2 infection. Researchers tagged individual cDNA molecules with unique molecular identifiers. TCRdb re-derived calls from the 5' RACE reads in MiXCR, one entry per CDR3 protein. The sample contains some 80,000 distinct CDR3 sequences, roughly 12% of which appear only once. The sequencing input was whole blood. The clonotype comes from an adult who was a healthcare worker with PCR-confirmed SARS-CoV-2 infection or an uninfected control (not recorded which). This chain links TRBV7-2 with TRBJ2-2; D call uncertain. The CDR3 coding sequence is TGTGCCAGCAGCTTAAAGAAGGCGAACACCGGGGAGCTGTTTTTT. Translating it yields CASSLKKANTGELFF.